This T cell receptor (beta chain) is drawn from a study of shared clonotypes between healthy human individuals (TCRdb year 2020). As for the study more broadly: The cohort comprised a couple of women and a few men aged 18 to 49 years. Between about 0.8 and 9 billion PBMCs per donor were obtained by leukapheresis. To estimate repertoire size and how much clonotype sharing occurs between individuals, the study deeply sequenced the blood TCR repertoires of five or six healthy adults. For each donor, three plates each were used for CD4 naive and CD4 memory, two plates were used for CD8 naive, and one plate was used for CD8 memory. Different laboratories and diverse techniques were used to prepare libraries and sequence TCR repertoires, to increase sequencing depth and limit assay-specific biases. Results and caveats for the whole study, not just this receptor: The small number of donors limited the genetic and exposure-history diversity represented. Pairwise subsampling indicated that sequencing depth was expected to affect the degree of clonotype sharing among donors. Incomplete sequencing was indicated by rarefaction of sorted-subset datasets, despite the large sequencing depth. Sampling was restricted to blood, and TCR repertoires in tissues likely differ from the TCR repertoires found in blood. Compared with non-shared clonotypes, the clonotypes found in all four sorted-subset donors had higher generation probabilities. Sharing across a few donors was observed for 5% to 6.5% of naive CD4, over 3% of naive CD8, 2% to 2.5% of memory CD4, and 0.4% of memory CD8 clonotypes. Estimated clonotype richness was generally larger for naive than for memory subsets.

CD8 naive samples were CD45RO-negative cells positively selected for CCR7, giving a CD45RA+CCR7+ population that excluded TemRA cells. Healthy HIV-negative adults with no recently reported acute infections or vaccinations were included as donors. Every donor was a Caucasian adult residing in Nashville, Tennessee, USA. Blood was obtained by leukapheresis, after which PBMCs were separated by Ficoll-Histopaque density gradient centrifugation and cryopreserved in liquid nitrogen vapor phase. Purity and quantity of every magnetically sorted T cell population were checked by analytical flow cytometry. Genomic DNA was isolated from each sorted fraction and quantified by UV absorbance on a Nanodrop 2000c. Turning to this clone: It has no known antigen specificity. The record has no base qualities; no much larger clone is one base away.

Using the deep immunoSEQ assay, TCR CDR3 regions were amplified from genomic DNA by multiplex PCR. Extracted genomic DNA from each cell subset was distributed evenly across all wells of several immunoSEQ 96-well plates, and each plate was treated as a replicate. Each replicate PCR for sorted subsets received approximately 200 ng genomic DNA, equal to 30,000 or so T cell genomes. Purified libraries were measured with a Qubit 3.0 fluorometer, size-checked on a Bioanalyzer 2100, and measured again with the KAPA Library Quantification kit. Every immunoSEQ 96-well plate was sequenced on a separate single-read 150-cycle Illumina NextSeq 550 flow cell. The authors' pipeline ran thus. Because the immunoSEQ output held only junctional sequences and lacked quality scores, the filtering could not match the filtering applied to full-length reads. To assign V/J genes and CDR3, sequences were annotated against IMGT germline references using PyIR, a Python wrapper for IgBLAST v1.9. Reads with weak V/J assignments (E-value above 1e-6), missing CDR3, stop codons, out-of-frame junctions, or ambiguous translated residues were removed. A V3J clonotype was defined by an identical inferred V gene, J gene, and CDR3 amino acid sequence. The percentage overlap between two repertoires was calculated by dividing the number of shared unique clonotypes by the size of the smaller repertoire. Repertoire richness was assessed with RTK rarefaction, the Chao1 estimator, and Recon v2.1 estimates of unobserved clonotypes. Generation probabilities were computed with OLGA for all TCRbeta clonotypes obtained by the gDNA method from four donors. TCRdb limited this immuneACCESS table to in-frame rearrangements with V and J called. A share of clones is missing; checked studies link under half to unresolved V genes, and the rest is unexplained. That table supplies the V and J calls and clone size; D and trimming were determined from the DNA. This sample has around 2,100,000 clones in its table, and over 85% of those were observed once. The ten largest clones represent 1% to 1.5% of the sample.

From the cysteine through the phenylalanine, the CDR3 covers 17 amino acids. Solely the CDR3 DNA is kept, with 51 bases framed from the first base. The receptor chain draws on TRBV21-1 and TRBJ2-3; TRBD1, the table's D call, lacks a check against the DNA. TRBV21-1 is annotated as a pseudogene. The receptor comes from a man in his late teens or twenties in good health. The sequenced material came from naive CD8+ T cells sorted from blood. This specimen's cell subset or site label, per the study, means: CD45RA+CCR7+. The CDR3 is CASSRDSGTTNTDTQYF. The nucleotide sequence is TGTGCCAGCAGCAGGGATTCCGGGACAACAAACACAGATACGCAGTATTTT.